The clone carrying this TCR beta chain was counted at least ten times. Germline is not matched at one junction end, which may reflect a read error. MiXCR, applied by TCRdb to the RT-PCR reads, yields one record per CDR3 protein. This sample yields about 680,000 distinct CDR3 sequences, of which around 14% are seen a single time; 3% to 4.5% belongs to the top ten. The germline V gene has CDR1 MNHNS and CDR2 SASEGT. The CDR3 length is 13 residues. The specimen was memory CD4+ T cells from blood. This rearrangement joins TRBV6-1 to TRBJ2-1, with 10 bases lining up with TRBD2. The sequence was obtained from a female donor in good health, serving as a healthy control. The CDR3 is CASSLSGRAAPVF. CDR3 coding DNA: TGTGCCAGCAGTTTGAGCGGGAGGGCCGCACCTGTCTTC.